Listed here are 2 T cell receptor beta chains from one sample, sequenced in a study of CD8 T cells in Susac syndrome. RNA amounts of roughly 0.5 to 1 ug underwent reverse transcription with random hexamers. TCRdb fed the immunoSEQ multiplex PCR reads into MiXCR, producing one record per CDR3 protein. The sample lists around 80,000 distinct CDR3 sequences; 90% to 95% were seen once. The sequenced material came from CD8+ T cells from PBMCs. All receptors come from a human donor with Susac syndrome.

The rearrangement joins TRBV27 to TRBJ2-7; the match to TRBD2 covers 8 bases. Losses at the gene ends were 5 bases for V and 3 bases for J; bases not matched to a gene: 6. The germline V gene has CDR1 MNHEY and CDR2 SMNVEV (reference sequence). CDR3 length equals 14 residues. The CDR3: CASSQSGRIYEQYF. Here the CDR3 DNA reads TGTGCCAGCAGTCAAAGCGGGAGAATCTACGAGCAGTACTTC.

The rearrangement uses TRBV19 and TRBJ2-7; TRBD1 aligns across 10 bases. After removal of 3 bases from V and 6 bases from J, the junction contained 2 bases not matched to a gene. This CDR3 is 13 amino acids long. Germline-derived CDR1 and CDR2 are LNHDA and SQIVND (reference sequence). Here the CDR3 DNA reads TGTGCCAGTAGTATGGACAGGGGGGTCGAGCAGTACTTC. Its translation is CASSMDRGVEQYF.